The next 18 T cell receptor beta chains were all read from a single sample in a study of T cells in Graves' hyperthyroidism and ophthalmopathy. RNA transcripts served as the template for amplifying TCR beta CDR3 regions. In the first-round RT-PCR of the TCR CDR3, the HTBI primer set was used. TCRdb reprocessed the multiplex PCR reads with MiXCR, giving one entry per CDR3 protein. The sample has roughly 640,000 distinct CDR3 sequences; more than 15% are singletons. Sequenced sample: blood. The receptors were sampled from a woman aged 40 to 50 with Graves' ophthalmopathy.

The chain links TRBV20-1 to TRBJ1-1; tentatively, D is TRBD1 (5 bases). V lost 7 bases, J lost 6 bases, and 30 bases lay in between. This CDR3 comprises 17 residues. The germline V gene encodes CDR1 DFQATT and CDR2 SNEGSKA (reference sequence). CDR3 protein: CSVSRGGPGLTDAEAFF. The DNA for the CDR3 is TGCAGTGTAAGTCGTGGGGGACCGGGACTTACCGACGCTGAAGCTTTCTTT.

The table lists this clonotype with many counts. The gene calls are TRBV5-1 and TRBJ2-1, with D possibly being TRBD1 (6 bases). This CDR3 contains 14 residues. V lost 3 bases and J lost 6, with 13 bases in between. The V gene's germline CDR1 is SGHRS and CDR2 YFSETQ. The CDR3: CASSWNRAPNEQFF. CDR3 nucleotide sequence: TGCGCCAGCAGCTGGAACAGGGCTCCCAATGAGCAGTTCTTC.

This clonotype was seen many times. The V and J genes are TRBV7-8 and TRBJ1-2, with D maybe TRBD1 (6 bases). The germline V gene has CDR1 SGHVS and CDR2 FQNEAQ. Trimming shortened V by 3 bases and J by 5 bases, and 16 bases separated the two germline ends. CDR3 length: 15 residues. The CDR3 bases are TGTGCCAGCAGCTTTGATCGGGGGGCACCTTATGGCTACACCTTC. It is translated as CASSFDRGAPYGYTF.

This clonotype has a handful of counts. This chain links TRBV6-2 or TRBV6-3 with TRBJ1-6; D is uncertain. Trimming left V 7 bases short and J 7 bases short, with 14 bases between. The CDR3 runs to 14 residues. Germline V CDR1 and CDR2: MNHEY, SVGEGT. The CDR3 nucleotides read TGTGCCAGCAAGGCCTCGGGGTGGAATTCACCCCTCCACTTT. Its translation is CASKASGWNSPLHF.

The genes are TRBV6-1 and TRBJ2-5; D might be TRBD2 (6 bases). The V and J ends lost 8 bases and 1 base respectively, with 14 bases between them. CDR1 is MNHNS and CDR2 is SASEGT in the germline V gene. The CDR3 is 14 residues long. The CDR3 region is CASVRGELQETQYF. The CDR3 region has the DNA TGTGCCAGCGTCCGCGGGGAACTCCAAGAGACCCAGTACTTC.

This clonotype was counted between two and nine times. The chain has TRBV10-2 and TRBJ2-1, with 10 bases matching TRBD2. Germline V gives CDR1 WSHSY, CDR2 SAAADI. This CDR3 is built from 15 residues. V gave up 6 bases and J gave up 10 bases; unmatched junction bases: 12. CDR3 in DNA: TGCGCCAGCAGGTTAGCGGGAGGTCCTTCACCCGAGCAGTTCTTC. Encoded protein: CASRLAGGPSPEQFF.

The gene calls are TRBV20-1 and TRBJ1-6; no clear D. The germline V gene encodes CDR1 DFQATT and CDR2 SNEGSKA (reference sequence). CDR3 size: 12 residues. The V end lost 6 bases, the J end lost 12 bases, and 15 bases lay between the germline ends. CDR3 region: CSAEWTAQPLHF. The CDR3 DNA sequence: TGCAGTGCCGAATGGACGGCGCAACCCCTCCACTTT.

In the case of this clonotype: One junction end does not reproduce the germline sequence, and a read error may be involved. The chain combines TRBV7-3 with TRBJ1-1; a weak D match, TRBD1 (5 bases). The CDR3 runs to 13 residues. Germline loops: CDR1 SGHTA, CDR2 FQGTGA. In DNA form, the CDR3 reads TGTGCCGGCAGCTCCGGGGCGAACACTGAAGCTTTCTTT. Encoded protein: CAGSSGANTEAFF.

V and J are TRBV12-3 or TRBV12-4 and TRBJ1-3, with D perhaps matching TRBD1 (6 bases). The CDR3 consists of 19 residues. Trimming pared 7 bases from V and 0 bases from J, leaving 25 bases between. The CDR3 protein is CASTREGGAFASSGNTIYF. Here the CDR3 DNA reads TGTGCCAGCACTCGGGAAGGGGGGGCATTTGCTAGCTCTGGAAACACCATATATTTT.

The sample holds many counts of this clonotype. The V call is TRBV11-2, the J call TRBJ1-4; 7 bases align to TRBD1. V gave up 5 bases and J gave up 11 bases; unmatched junction bases: 5. CDR3 length: 12 amino acids. Germline values: CDR1 SGHAT, CDR2 FQNNGV. CDR3 loop: CASSPDRTKLFF. The CDR3 DNA reads as TGTGCCAGCAGCCCGGACAGGACCAAACTGTTTTTT.

This clonotype was counted many times. The rearrangement uses TRBV9 and TRBJ2-7; TRBD1 is a possible D gene (5 bases). With 2 bases removed from V and 3 bases from J, the gap between germline ends came to 15 bases. Germline assignment: CDR1 SGDLS and CDR2 YYNGEE. This CDR3 region has 15 residues. The CDR3 nucleotides read TGTGCCAGCAGCGTGGGCTTAGGGGAATACTACGAGCAGTACTTC. This gives the protein CASSVGLGEYYEQYF.

The rearrangement links TRBV6-2 or TRBV6-3 to TRBJ2-2; 10 positions match TRBD2. CDR1 and CDR2 (germline): MNHEY, SVGEGT. Trimming removed 6 bases from V and 0 bases from J; junction bases left unmatched: 7. The CDR3 has 17 residues. The CDR3: CASSNRGLAANTGELFF. The CDR3 nucleotides read TGTGCCAGCAGCAACCGAGGACTAGCGGCGAACACCGGGGAGCTGTTTTTT.

This clonotype was picked up a small number of times. The chain recombines TRBV9 with TRBJ2-1, with no clear D. The CDR3 spans 13 residues. Germline CDR1 is SGDLS and CDR2 is YYNGEE. Trimming stripped 0 bases from V and 7 bases from J, with 8 bases between. The CDR3, as DNA: TGTGCCAGCAGCGTAGTAGGCAGTAATGAGCAGTTCTTC. Encoded protein: CASSVVGSNEQFF.

This clonotype was recorded many times. The chain combines TRBV5-8 with TRBJ1-1; D might be TRBD1 (6 bases). V was trimmed by 6 bases and J by 4 bases, leaving 19 bases between them. Germline CDR1 SGHTS, CDR2 YDEGEE. This CDR3 is 15 amino acids long. The CDR3 DNA follows: TGTGCCAGCACCCCAAGAGCTCAGGGGTCCACTGAAGCTTTCTTT. Its translation is CASTPRAQGSTEAFF.

In its sample, this clonotype was seen many times. The rearrangement uses TRBV11-2 and TRBJ2-4; no clear D gene. Germline V CDR1 and CDR2: SGHAT, FQNNGV. V was pared by 0 bases and J by 6 bases, with 3 bases between. The CDR3 loop spans 12 amino acids. The CDR3 nucleotides read TGTGCCAGCAGCTTAGAATCAAACATTCAGTACTTC. This encodes CASSLESNIQYF.

This clonotype was seen more than once but under ten times. This chain joins TRBV25-1 and TRBJ2-5; TRBD2 is a possible D gene (5 bases). Germline CDR1 reads MGHDK; CDR2 reads SYGVNS. The CDR3 runs to 14 residues. Trimming removed 1 base from V and 4 bases from J, with 10 bases in between. CDR3 amino acids: CASSEWAGGETQYF. CDR3 DNA: TGTGCCAGCAGTGAATGGGCAGGAGGAGAGACCCAGTACTTC.

The chain is built from TRBV28 and TRBJ1-6, with D hard to call. The CDR3 sequence is 18 residues long. V shed 7 bases and J shed 0 bases, with 19 bases lying between them. The germline CDR1 and CDR2 sequences are MDHEN and SYDVKM. The CDR3 bases are TGTGCCAGCAATATACGAAAGACGACGAGCTCCTATAATTCACCCCTCCACTTT. Its protein is CASNIRKTTSSYNSPLHF.

The chain combines TRBV9 with TRBJ1-4, with TRBD1 as a possible D gene (6 bases). Trimming stripped 4 bases from V and 4 bases from J, with 11 bases between. The CDR3 totals 14 residues. Germline V gene data show CDR1 as SGDLS and CDR2 as YYNGEE. CDR3 loop: CASSPPGVNEKLFF. The DNA for the CDR3 is TGTGCCAGCAGCCCACCAGGGGTTAATGAAAAACTGTTTTTT.